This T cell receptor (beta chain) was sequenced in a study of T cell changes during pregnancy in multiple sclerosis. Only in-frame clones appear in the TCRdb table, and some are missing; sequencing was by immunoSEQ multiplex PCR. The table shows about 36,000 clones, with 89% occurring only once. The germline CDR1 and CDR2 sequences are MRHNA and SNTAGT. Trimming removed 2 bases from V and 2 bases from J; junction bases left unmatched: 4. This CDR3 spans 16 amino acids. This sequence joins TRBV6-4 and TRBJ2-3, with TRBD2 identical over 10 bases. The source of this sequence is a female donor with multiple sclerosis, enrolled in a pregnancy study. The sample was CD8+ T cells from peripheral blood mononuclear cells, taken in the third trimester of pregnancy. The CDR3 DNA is TGTGCCAGCAGTGACGGCAGCGGGGGGGCCACAGATACGCAGTATTTT. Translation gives CASSDGSGGATDTQYF.